Here is one T cell receptor (beta chain) with its context. Its antigen is undetermined. This entry is derived from a study of T cell responses to AZD1222 COVID-19 vaccine. Assay used: immunoSEQ multiplex PCR; TCRdb lists only in-frame clones, some missing. The sample contains over 110,000 clones, roughly 90% of which appear only once. The CDR3 loop spans 14 amino acids. The V gene's germline CDR1 is SGHAT and CDR2 FQNNGV. Trimming took off 5 bases at V and 2 bases at J, with 12 bases between the two ends. Pooling was applied to second doses at about 4 or about 12 weeks. Whole-study findings and limits: Clonal diversity was possibly underestimated; the donors were predominantly white British and more often female.

The TCR sequence derives from an adult who received the AZD1222 COVID-19 vaccine. This chain connects TRBV11-2 to TRBJ1-2; possibly TRBD1 for D (6 bases). Sequencing used peripheral blood, obtained 28 days after the second AZD1222 dose. The CDR3: CASSAIDRNYGYTF. Written as DNA, the CDR3 is TGTGCCAGCAGCGCCATTGACAGGAACTATGGCTACACCTTC.